The 14 T cell receptor beta chains below come from one sample, sequenced in a study of siplizumab effects on memory and regulatory T cells. Here immunoSEQ multiplex PCR was the method, and the copy in TCRdb shows in-frame clones only, minus some. The table shows over 85,000 clones, with 90% to 95% occurring only once. What was sequenced was non-Treg CD4+ T cells sorted from blood. These receptors all come from a human donor in good health.

V and J are TRBV19 and TRBJ2-1; 8 bases match TRBD2. Unmatched junction bases numbered 10, after V lost 0 bases and J lost 12 bases. CDR1 LNHDA and CDR2 SQIVND come from the germline V gene (reference sequence). CDR3 size: 15 residues. DNA of the CDR3: TGTGCCAGTAGTATAGACGGGACTAGTCTCAAGGGGCAGTTCTTC. Protein: CASSIDGTSLKGQFF.

The rearrangement uses TRBV30 and TRBJ2-5; 7 positions match TRBD2. The CDR3 spans 16 residues. Germline-derived CDR1 and CDR2 are GTSNPN and SVGIG (reference sequence). With V trimmed by 3 bases and J by 3 bases, 13 bases remained unmatched. The CDR3 protein is CAWSASRAGVKETQYF. CDR3 DNA sequence: TGTGCCTGGAGCGCCTCCCGGGCGGGAGTTAAAGAGACCCAGTACTTC.

This chain connects TRBV6-5 to TRBJ1-1, with D perhaps TRBD1 (5 bases). The CDR3 totals 15 residues. CDR1 and CDR2 (germline): MNHEY, SVGAGI. Trimming took off 3 bases at V and 4 bases at J, with 15 bases between the two ends. The CDR3 DNA reads as TGTGCCAGCAGTTATCCGGGGAGGGGAATCACTGAAGCTTTCTTT. Translating gives CASSYPGRGITEAFF.

This clone was observed a few times. V and J are TRBV19 and TRBJ1-6, with D perhaps matching TRBD1 (5 bases). The CDR3 has 14 residues. CDR1 is LNHDA and CDR2 is SQIVND in the germline V gene (reference sequence). V lost 2 bases and J lost 10, with 12 bases in between. The CDR3 spells CASSIQGGDSPLHF. The DNA of the CDR3 is TGTGCCAGTAGTATACAGGGAGGTGACTCACCCCTCCACTTT.

V is TRBV6-5 and J is TRBJ2-7, with D perhaps matching TRBD1 (6 bases). The germline gives CDR1 MNHEY, CDR2 SVGAGI. The V end was cut by 0 bases, the J end by 1 base, with 13 bases between. The CDR3 covers 16 residues. CDR3 sequence reads: CASSYSMTGFSYEQYF. In DNA, the CDR3 is TGTGCCAGCAGTTACTCGATGACAGGATTTTCCTACGAGCAGTACTTC.

The V and J genes are TRBV5-1 and TRBJ2-1; tentatively, D is TRBD1 (6 bases). Looked up from germline, CDR1 is SGHRS and CDR2 is YFSETQ. The V end lost 4 bases, the J end lost 1 base, and 9 bases lay between the germline ends. This CDR3 spans 14 amino acids. The CDR3 reads CASSKDSSYNEQFF. Here the CDR3 DNA reads TGCGCCAGCAGCAAGGACAGTTCCTACAATGAGCAGTTCTTC.

The chain carries TRBV5-1 and TRBJ1-4; D remains unclear. Per the germline V gene, CDR1 is SGHRS and CDR2 is YFSETQ. Trimming cost V 4 bases and J 8 bases, with 18 bases left between them. The CDR3 is 15 residues long. For the CDR3, the DNA is TGCGCCAGCAGCCGGAGGCCCGCCGGCGGCGAAAAACTGTTTTTT. This gives the protein CASSRRPAGGEKLFF.

The chain joins TRBV27 to TRBJ1-3, with 10 bases fitting TRBD1. From germline, CDR1 is MNHEY and CDR2 SMNVEV (reference sequence). The CDR3 loop spans 15 amino acids. Trimming removed 2 bases from V and 8 bases from J; junction bases left unmatched: 6. CDR3 in amino acids: CASSLAGQGMHTIYF. The CDR3, as DNA: TGTGCCAGCAGTTTAGCGGGACAGGGGATGCACACCATATATTTT.

The genes are TRBV7-9 and TRBJ2-2, with 7 bases fitting TRBD2. The CDR3 loop spans 17 amino acids. The germline V gene has CDR1 SEHNR and CDR2 FQNEAQ (reference sequence). The J segment lost 6 bases and the V segment lost 5 bases, leaving 15 bases of the junction unmatched. The CDR3, as DNA: TGTGCCAGCAGCGTTGGAAAGACAGTCACTAGCGCCGGGGAGCTGTTTTTT. Translating gives CASSVGKTVTSAGELFF.

The chain couples TRBV7-8 to TRBJ2-1, with D perhaps TRBD1 (5 bases). Germline values: CDR1 SGHVS, CDR2 FQNEAQ. Deletions cut 6 bases from V and 8 bases from J, with 17 bases between. CDR3 length: 14 residues. The CDR3 sequence is CASSKQETADEQFF. The CDR3 bases are TGTGCCAGCAGTAAACAGGAGACCGCCGATGAGCAGTTCTTC.

This clone came up once. This chain connects TRBV20-1 to TRBJ2-5; D remains unclear. The germline V gene encodes CDR1 DFQATT and CDR2 SNEGSKA (reference sequence). Trimming removed 0 bases at V and 5 bases at J, with 4 bases between. This CDR3 spans 11 amino acids. This chain's CDR3 is CSARDGETQYF. The CDR3 bases are TGCAGTGCTAGAGATGGGGAGACCCAGTACTTC.

About this clone: Other DNA sequences in this specimen translate into the identical CDR3. This chain uses TRBV5-1 with TRBJ2-5, with D hard to call. Germline V gene sequence: CDR1 SGHRS, CDR2 YFSETQ. The CDR3 loop spans 11 amino acids. The V end lost 0 bases, the J end lost 5 bases, and 2 bases lay between the germline ends. The CDR3 bases are TGCGCCAGCAGCTTGGCTGAGACCCAGTACTTC. This translates into CASSLAETQYF.

This chain links TRBV19 with TRBJ1-5; possibly TRBD1 for D (6 bases). The V gene lost 3 bases and the J gene lost 3 bases, with 12 bases spanning the gap. In germline, CDR1 is LNHDA, CDR2 SQIVND (reference sequence). The CDR3 spans 15 residues. This chain's CDR3 is CASSIGDTNNQPQHF. The CDR3 DNA reads TGTGCCAGTAGTATTGGGGACACTAACAATCAGCCCCAGCATTTT. Variable domain in full (rest from reference TRBV19 and TRBJ1-5): DGGITQSPKYLFRKEGQNVTLSCEQNLNHDAMYWYRQDPGQGLRLIYYSQIVNDFQKGDIAEGYSVSREKKESFPLTVTSAQKNPTAFYLCASSIGDTNNQPQHFGDGTRLSIL.

Of note for this clone: A junction boundary mismatches the germline segment, possibly from a read error. V is TRBV10-3 and J is TRBJ1-4; D not resolved. This CDR3 has 15 amino acids. Per the germline V gene, CDR1 is ENHRY and CDR2 is SYGVKD. The CDR3 DNA sequence: TGTGCCATCAGTGAGTCCCTGTCCGCGCAGGAAAACCTGTTTTTT. It yields the protein CAISESLSAQENLFF.